A single T cell receptor beta chain is shown here with its context. Profiled with immunoSEQ multiplex PCR; TCRdb holds only in-frame clones, not every one. The table includes about 95,000 clones, about 95% detected once. This sample stems from a study of technical replicates of blood from a handful of donors. In germline, CDR1 is MNHEY, CDR2 SMNVEV (reference sequence). There are 13 residues in the CDR3. V was pared by 4 bases and J by 5 bases, with 10 bases between. This sequence joins TRBV27 and TRBJ2-3, with a possible D match to TRBD1 (6 bases). The sequenced sample consisted of T cells isolated from PBMCs. The origin of this receptor is a human donor in good health. The CDR3 sequence: CASSWRGGDTQYF. CDR3 coding DNA: TGTGCCAGCAGTTGGCGAGGGGGAGATACGCAGTATTTT.